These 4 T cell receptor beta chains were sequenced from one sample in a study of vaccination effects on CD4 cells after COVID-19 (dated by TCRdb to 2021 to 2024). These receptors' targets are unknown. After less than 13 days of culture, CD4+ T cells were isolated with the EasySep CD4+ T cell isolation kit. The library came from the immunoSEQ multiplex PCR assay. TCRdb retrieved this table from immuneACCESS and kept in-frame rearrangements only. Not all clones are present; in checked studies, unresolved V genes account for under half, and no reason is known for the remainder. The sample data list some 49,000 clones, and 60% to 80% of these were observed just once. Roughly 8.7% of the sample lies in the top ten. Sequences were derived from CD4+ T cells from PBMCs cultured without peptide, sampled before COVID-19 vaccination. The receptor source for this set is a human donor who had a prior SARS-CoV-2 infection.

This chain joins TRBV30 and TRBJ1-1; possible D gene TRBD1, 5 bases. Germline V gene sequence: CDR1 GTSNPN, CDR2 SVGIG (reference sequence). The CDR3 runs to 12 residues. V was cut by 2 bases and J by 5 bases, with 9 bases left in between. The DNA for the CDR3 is TGTGCCTGGAGTCGACAGCCAACTGAAGCTTTCTTT. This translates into CAWSRQPTEAFF.

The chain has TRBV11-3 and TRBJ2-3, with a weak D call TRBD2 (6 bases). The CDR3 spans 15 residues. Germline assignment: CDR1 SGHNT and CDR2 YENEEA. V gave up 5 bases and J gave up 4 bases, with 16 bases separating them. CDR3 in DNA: TGTGCCAGCAGCGCAGGCGGGGATCAAGCAGATACGCAGTATTTT. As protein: CASSAGGDQADTQYF.

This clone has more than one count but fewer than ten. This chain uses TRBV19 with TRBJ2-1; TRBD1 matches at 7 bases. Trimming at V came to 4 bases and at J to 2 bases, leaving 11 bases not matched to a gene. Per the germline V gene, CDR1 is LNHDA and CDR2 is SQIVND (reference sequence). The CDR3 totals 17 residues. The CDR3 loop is CASSTPDRDSAYNEQFF. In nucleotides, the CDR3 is TGTGCCAGTAGTACCCCGGACCGGGACAGTGCCTACAATGAGCAGTTCTTC.

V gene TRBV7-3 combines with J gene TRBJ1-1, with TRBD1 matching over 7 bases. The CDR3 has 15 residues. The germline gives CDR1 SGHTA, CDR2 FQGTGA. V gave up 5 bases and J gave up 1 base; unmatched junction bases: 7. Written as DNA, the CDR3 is TGTGCCAGCAGCCGGAGCGGGACAGAGAACACTGAAGCTTTCTTT. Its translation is CASSRSGTENTEAFF.